These 10 T cell receptor beta chains came from one sample sequenced in a study of beta chain features in type 1 diabetes. These TCRs' antigens remain unknown. General study points: For Type 1 diabetes patients, all four CD4+ subsets carried TCRB CDR3s that were moderately but significantly shorter.

Expressed TCRB transcripts were sequenced, since all the RNA that had been isolated was reverse transcribed. The data were produced by immunoSEQ multiplex PCR, yet TCRdb's version contains in-frame clones alone and is incomplete. Altogether 85,000 to 110,000 clones are present, under 30% being singletons, with the ten largest covering 0.53%. The source material was central memory CD4+ T cells from blood. These receptors came from a woman under 30 with type 1 diabetes.

The rearrangement links TRBV28 to TRBJ2-3; TRBD2 aligns across 10 bases. V lost 3 bases to trimming and J lost 0 bases; unmatched junction nucleotides: 0. CDR3 length equals 15 residues. From germline, CDR1 is MDHEN and CDR2 SYDVKM. The CDR3 loop reads CASSLTSGSTDTQYF. CDR3 nucleotide sequence: TGTGCCAGCAGTTTGACTAGCGGGAGCACAGATACGCAGTATTTT.

This clone appeared a few times. The chain joins TRBV5-6 to TRBJ2-3, with TRBD2 identical over 11 bases. This CDR3 comprises 16 residues. Germline lookup yields CDR1 SGHDT and CDR2 YYEEEE. Trimming removed 1 base from V and 6 bases from J; junction bases left unmatched: 7. CDR3: CASSLRLAGWSDTQYF. CDR3 nucleotide sequence: TGTGCCAGCAGCTTGCGACTAGCGGGGTGGTCGGATACGCAGTATTTT.

The chain joins TRBV19 to TRBJ1-1; TRBD1 might be the D (5 bases). V was trimmed by 6 bases and J by 4 bases, leaving 15 bases between them. This CDR3 region has 14 residues. Germline V gene data show CDR1 as LNHDA and CDR2 as SQIVND (reference sequence). Here the CDR3 reads CASRTSGVSTEAFF. The CDR3 DNA sequence: TGTGCCAGTAGGACTTCGGGGGTGAGCACTGAAGCTTTCTTT.

This clone was seen a few times. The V and J genes are TRBV2 and TRBJ2-7; a possible D gene is TRBD2 (6 bases). V dropped 2 bases and J dropped 12 bases, with 17 bases sitting between them. The length of the CDR3 is 13 residues. Germline V gives CDR1 SNHLY, CDR2 FYNNEI. CDR3 nucleotides: TGTGCCAGCAGTGAACGATCTAGCGTTGGAGCGTACTTC. Amino acid sequence: CASSERSSVGAYF. The full variable domain, completed using reference TRBV2 and TRBJ2-7, is EPEVTQTPSHQVTQMGQEVILRCVPISNHLYFYWYRQILGQKVEFLVSFYNNEISEKSEIFDDQFSVERPDGSNFTLKIRSTKLEDSAMYFCASSERSSVGAYFGPGTRLTVT.

V is TRBV28 and J is TRBJ2-1; no definite D call. The CDR3 sequence is 15 residues long. Deletions cut 2 bases from V and 4 bases from J, with 12 bases between. Germline V gives CDR1 MDHEN, CDR2 SYDVKM. The CDR3 region is CASSLGLPGYNEQFF. In nucleotides, the CDR3 is TGTGCCAGCAGTTTAGGGCTACCAGGTTACAATGAGCAGTTCTTC.

The chain has TRBV5-4 and TRBJ2-2, with 16 positions matching TRBD2. Trimming removed 4 bases from V and 6 bases from J; junction bases left unmatched: 3. The CDR3 sequence is 16 residues long. CDR1 and CDR2 (germline): SGHNT, YYREEE (reference sequence). The CDR3 reads CASSRGTSGRAGELFF. CDR3 nucleotides: TGTGCCAGCAGCCGGGGGACTAGCGGGAGGGCCGGGGAGCTGTTTTTT.

The sample holds a few counts of this clone. The chain links TRBV5-6 to TRBJ2-7, with TRBD2 identical over 8 bases. The germline V gene has CDR1 SGHDT and CDR2 YYEEEE. With 7 bases clipped from V and 0 bases from J, the junction kept 9 bases outside the gene matches. CDR3 length: 15 amino acids. The CDR3: CASSETSANSYEQYV. The CDR3 DNA reads as TGTGCCAGCTCGGAGACTAGCGCAAACTCCTACGAGCAGTACGTC.

The chain has TRBV18 and TRBJ2-5; 7 positions match TRBD2. The CDR3 totals 16 residues. Germline V gene data show CDR1 as KGHSH and CDR2 as LQKENI. Trimming cost V 1 base and J 3 bases; bases outside gene matches: 8. The CDR3 coding sequence is TGTGCCAGCTCACCACGGGAAGCGGGGCCAAAAGAGACCCAGTACTTC. It translates to CASSPREAGPKETQYF.

Judged by abundance, this clone is medium-sized. This chain uses TRBV7-9 with TRBJ2-1; 10 bases fit TRBD1. V trimming: 4 bases; J trimming: 4 bases; junction bases outside the gene matches: 13. This CDR3 comprises 18 residues. CDR1 SEHNR and CDR2 FQNEAQ come from the germline V gene (reference sequence). CDR3 region: CASSSIPKGQGGYNEQFF. CDR3 coding DNA: TGTGCCAGCAGCTCTATACCCAAAGGACAGGGGGGATACAATGAGCAGTTCTTC.

V is TRBV27 and J is TRBJ2-6; D is uncertain. Germline V lookup: CDR1 MNHEY, CDR2 SMNVEV (reference sequence). This CDR3 is 18 amino acids long. Trimming removed 2 bases from V and 1 base from J, with 15 bases in between. CDR3 bases: TGTGCCAGCAGTTTAGAGGCGCCGACGAGTTCTGGGGCCAACGTCCTGACTTTC. Its translation is CASSLEAPTSSGANVLTF.